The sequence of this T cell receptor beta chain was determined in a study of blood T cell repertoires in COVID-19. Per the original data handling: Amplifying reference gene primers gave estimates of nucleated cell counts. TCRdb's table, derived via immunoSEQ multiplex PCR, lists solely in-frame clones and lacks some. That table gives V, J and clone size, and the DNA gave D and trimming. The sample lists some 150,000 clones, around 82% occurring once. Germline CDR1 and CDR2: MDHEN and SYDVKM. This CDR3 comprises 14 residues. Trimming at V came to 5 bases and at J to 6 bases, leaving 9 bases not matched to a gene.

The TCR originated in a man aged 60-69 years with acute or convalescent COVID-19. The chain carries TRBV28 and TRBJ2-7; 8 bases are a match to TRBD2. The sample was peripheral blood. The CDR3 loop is CASSTGTRRGEQYF. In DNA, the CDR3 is TGTGCCAGCAGTACCGGGACTAGGAGAGGCGAGCAGTACTTC.